The present T cell receptor (beta chain) was sequenced within a study of blood T cells in healthy people across ages. Study-wide results and caveats: With naive T cell percentage, TCR beta diversity showed a strong correlation.

Through a sample-barcoded 5' primer and a J-beta primer mix, a second PCR was run for roughly 7 to 11 cycles. Each cDNA molecule carried a tag from a template-switch adaptor that contained 12 random nucleotides. TCRdb analysed the 5' RACE reads with MiXCR anew, one entry per CDR3 protein. The sample has 1.5 million to 2 million distinct CDR3 sequences; 25% to 30% are singletons. This clonotype came up many times. What it recognizes is unknown. Ranging in age from about 6 to 100, the donors were healthy Caucasian individuals from Russia. The authors drew approximately 10 milliliters of peripheral blood from each donor. The sample comprised blood. The receptor was derived from a woman aged 25 to 39 in good health.

Written as DNA, the CDR3 is TGTGCCAGCAGAAAAAGCGCGGTAGCGGAAGAGACCCAGTACTTC. It translates to CASRKSAVAEETQYF. V gene TRBV6-6 combines with J gene TRBJ2-5; D may be TRBD2 (6 bases). This CDR3 spans 15 amino acids. CDR1 MNHNY and CDR2 SVGAGI come from the germline V gene (reference sequence). V was trimmed by 6 bases and J by 3 bases, leaving 17 bases between them.